Given below is one TCR beta chain in context. Its antigen is currently not known. No base-level quality is on record; no much larger clone is a single base apart. The same CDR3 arises from other DNA sequences in this sample as well. The cohort was made up of approximately 700 healthy bone marrow donors. At the time of sampling, every cohort member was nominally healthy, though immune exposures that went unrecorded were likely present. The donor was CMV seropositive and was included in the group of some 290 seropositive cohort members. Each donor provided a peripheral blood sample, and peripheral blood mononuclear cells were used for TCR beta sequencing. Genomic DNA was extracted from the blood cell samples with the Qiagen DNeasy Blood Extraction Kit. V is cut back by 6 bases and J by 0 bases, with 1 base in the junction unmatched. As encoded in the germline V gene, CDR1 is SNHLY while CDR2 is FYNNEI. The CDR3, cysteine through phenylalanine, is 14 amino acids long. Just the 42-base CDR3 DNA is kept, in frame starting at base 1.

This entry belongs to a study of cytomegalovirus exposure and HLA in healthy donors (TCRdb year 2017). Background on the whole study: In an earlier analysis of approximately 500 of the donors, 250 to 350 Gb of sequence data and 90 million to 120 million unique TCR beta sequences from about 190 million T cells were reported. High-throughput TCR immunosequencing, statistical association of individual TCRs with disease status, and machine learning were combined to predict cytomegalovirus infection status. In an earlier analysis of over 550 of the donors, high-throughput TCR beta sequencing was used to judge whether each TCR beta V gene segment behaved as functional or pseudogenic. Class I and class II HLA loci were covered by the typing at four-digit resolution. Genome-wide SNP genotypes for about 65% of the 666 donors were used in a later genetic analysis, which treated that subset as a discovery cohort. The number of typed donors differed by locus: about 620-640 for A, B, C, DRB1 and DQB1; 522 for DQA1; 606 for DPA1; and around 490 for DPB1. Roughly 300 gigabases of sequencing data and tens of millions of unique TCR sequences made up an early release that covered 500 to 650 HLA-typed donors. A later analysis re-examined previously published TCR beta repertoires from more than 550 donors and added high-resolution HLA genotyping to investigate patterns of TCR occurrence. On average, roughly 240,000 unique TCR beta nucleotide sequences were sequenced per donor among 398 genotyped donors of the cohort, with about 17% of those sequences being non-productive. The study aimed to test whether signatures of past pathogen exposure could be identified by cataloging public T cell receptors. The study profiled the T cell repertoires of under 700 subjects by immunosequencing and related them to cytomegalovirus serostatus. A few DR-DQ haplotypes were handled as single units for association and clustering because linkage in the cohort was strong. Of the roughly 400 genotyped donors, about 84% fell in the genetic ancestry cluster associated with self-reported Caucasian donors. All discovery cohort repertoires had been generated on a single sequencing platform. Donor age, sex, ethnicity and CMV serostatus were collected together with the repertoire data. Along with the approximately 670-subject first cohort, a separate validation cohort of some 130 different subjects was used. Rather than drawing on any new phenotypic data, the later analysis identified candidate immune exposures from TCR beta sequences and the way those sequences occurred across donors.

Overall study outcomes, separate from this receptor: In vitro tests confirmed that three of the cytomegalovirus-associated TCR beta chains recognize cytomegalovirus antigens. In a later analysis, the rate of TCR association differed among HLA loci, with DRB1 alleles having the most associated TCRs and HLA-C alleles having the fewest. According to the authors, the approach could potentially be generalized to other disease states and immunological phenotypes. Most TCR sequences were observed very rarely across donors, whereas some public TCRs were present in many individuals. Presence/absence analyses assumed roughly uniform sequencing depth across donors, an assumption that may not hold. In an earlier analysis of about 600 of the donors, most TCR beta V segments appeared in productive rearrangements about 87% or about 30% of the time, broadly matching IMGT annotations. Compared with the roughly 710-donor mean, donors in an Asian-associated ancestry cluster had fewer N-insertions in productive TCRs, according to a later genetic analysis. Some IMGT-functional V segments, including TRBV6-2 and TRBV6-3, could not be told apart with the 87-base-pair reads, so those segments were excluded. A cluster of highly shared sequence variants was judged likely to represent a technical artifact of the sequencing pipeline. A later analysis associated 16,951 TCR beta sequences with specific HLA alleles at a false discovery rate of 0.05. A later analysis found that most CMV-associated TCR beta chains appeared HLA-restricted, with HLA associations seemingly driven largely by CMV exposure. Cytomegalovirus status was reported to be diagnosed by the classifier with high specificity and sensitivity in both the original and validation cohorts. In the study, approximately 150 TCR beta chains were listed as associated with cytomegalovirus. When HLA alleles, especially DR and DQ, strongly co-occurred, TCR associations were difficult to assign to individual alleles. A later genetic analysis associated a missense DCLRE1C variant with V-gene and J-gene trimming of TCR beta chains, and an independent cohort replicated the association. A further reported finding was that TCR beta sequences accurately predicted the HLA-A and HLA-B alleles for most subjects in the first cohort. Because some donors lacked HLA typing at each locus, the association tests relied only on the typed subset. Because counts were too low, more than 15 rarely observed V segments, including chromosome 9 orphons, were excluded from the earlier analysis of roughly 580 of the donors. Correlated functional status among segregating V segments might reflect linkage disequilibrium, but an unknown experimental factor could not be ruled out. Several of the top co-occurrence clusters appeared to be linked to parvovirus B19, influenza, CMV and Epstein-Barr virus, according to a later analysis. Only TCR beta chains were sequenced in this cohort, and the absence of alpha or paired-chain data limited detectable features. CMV serostatus was the only immune exposure information available for the cohort. In a later analysis, HLA-associated TCR beta chains showed more clonal expansion and lower generation probabilities than non-associated chains that were equally common.

Libraries were made using the immunoSEQ multiplex PCR assay. A mixture of 60 forward primers for TCR Vbeta segments and 13 reverse primers for TCR Jbeta segments was used in the multiplex PCR. The CDR3 region of rearranged TCR beta genes was amplified from genomic DNA by a multiplex PCR assay. The amplified TCR beta libraries were sequenced on the Illumina HiSeq System as 87-base-pair reads. As for the original processing: Across the 670 or so repertoires, a later analysis counted about 81 million unique TCR beta chains, roughly 11 million of which were shared by at least two donors. A nearest-neighbor algorithm error-corrected the raw reads and collapsed the reads into unique sequences, merging closely related sequences to remove PCR and sequencing errors. Alignment of CDR3 sequences to IMGT reference sequences was used to assign V, D and J gene segments. For a sequence to be retained, a match of at least six nucleotides to both a V gene segment and a J gene segment was required. A rearrangement was called productive if the CDR3 had no stop codons and remained in frame with V and J, and every other rearrangement was called non-productive. Following IMGT convention, CDR3 was defined as the stretch from the second conserved V-encoded cysteine up to the conserved J-encoded phenylalanine. Sequences without an unambiguous match to a single V gene segment were excluded from the earlier analysis of about 600 of the donors. In an earlier analysis of a few hundred of the donors, V segments were called functional above 56.7% productive rearrangements and were called segregating when the between-donor standard deviation exceeded 5%. A statistical classification framework was built for diagnosing cytomegalovirus status from the catalog of TCR beta chain sequences. A later analysis assigned V and J genes by comparing TCR nucleotide sequences with IMGT/GENE-DB human TR gene sequences. The TCRdist pipeline was used in a later analysis to assign CDR3 sequences and most-parsimonious VDJ recombination scenarios. In a later analysis, each TCR beta chain was defined by its CDR3 amino acid sequence together with its V-gene family, and reads without a unique V-gene family were excluded. In a later analysis, approximately 590 highly shared, low-generation-probability nucleotide sequences were removed to address suspected cross-contamination and a sequencing artifact. A later analysis calculated a clonal expansion index for each public chain from normalized within-repertoire ranks of inferred template counts. In a later analysis, generation probabilities were computed with a VDJ recombination model fitted to out-of-frame rearrangements, and the resulting probabilities were checked against IGoR. In a later analysis, TCR-TCR, TCR-HLA and TCR-CMV co-occurrence was scored with hypergeometric tests, and a repertoire-size bias correction was applied to TCR pairs. In a later analysis, false discovery rates were estimated by permuting HLA or CMV assignments 20 times. In a later analysis, co-occurring TCRs were grouped with DBSCAN, and TCRdist sequence similarity was added when clustering was performed within HLA-allele-positive subsets. Repertoires with fewer than 30,000 or more than 120,000 public chains were left out of co-occurrence clustering, as were roughly five repertoires with anomalous nucleotide sharing. Drawn from immuneACCESS, this table holds only the in-frame rearrangements with V and J called that TCRdb kept. Clones are partly lost; checked studies trace under half to an unresolved V gene and leave the rest unexplained. V, J and clone size are those of that table, while D and trimming were read from the DNA. A total of under 150,000 clones appear in this sample, 67% of them only once. In total, the top ten clones hold 7.5% to 9% of the sample.

The TCR was taken from a man between 18 and 29 years old in good health and CMV-seropositive. The sample taken for sequencing was PBMCs. This chain joins TRBV2 to TRBJ1-4, with TRBD1 matching 7 junction bases. The bases read TGTGCCAGCAGGACAGGGACAACTAATGAAAAACTGTTTTTT. It codes for CASRTGTTNEKLFF.